The 16 T cell receptor beta chains below were found in one sample sequenced in a study of cytomegalovirus exposure and HLA in healthy donors. Primers: 60 Vbeta forward and 13 Jbeta reverse. This table comes from immunoSEQ multiplex PCR, and its TCRdb copy is limited to in-frame clones, with some not included. In the table there are around 200,000 clones, about 81% of which are singletons. The sequenced material came from PBMCs. The receptors derive from a woman younger than 30 in good health and CMV-seronegative.

The chain uses TRBV7-6 and TRBJ2-1, with 11 bases identical to TRBD2. CDR3 size: 19 residues. The junction had 8 bases not matched to a gene; V was cut back by 1 base and J by 0 bases. The germline V gene encodes CDR1 SGHVS and CDR2 FNYEAQ. The CDR3 protein is CASSLELAGGLSSYNEQFF. Written as DNA, the CDR3 is TGTGCCAGCAGCTTAGAGCTAGCGGGGGGCCTCAGCTCCTACAATGAGCAGTTCTTC.

This clone was detected only once. The CDR3 DNA is TGTGCCAGCAGCTTCCGGACAGGGGGCGACATTCAGTACTTC. Encoded protein: CASSFRTGGDIQYF. The chain couples TRBV5-6 to TRBJ2-4; TRBD1 matches 11 bases. After removal of 2 bases from V and 8 bases from J, the junction contained 3 bases not matched to a gene. Germline assignment: CDR1 SGHDT and CDR2 YYEEEE. The CDR3 is made up of 14 amino acids.

V is TRBV9 and J is TRBJ2-1; 9 bases line up with TRBD2. The CDR3 is 16 amino acids. V shed 0 bases and J 2 bases; nucleotides not matched to a gene: 3. The germline gives CDR1 SGDLS, CDR2 YYNGEE. The CDR3 sequence: CASSVGAGGPYNEQFF. CDR3 coding DNA: TGTGCCAGCAGCGTAGGAGCGGGAGGTCCCTACAATGAGCAGTTCTTC.

The chain carries TRBV4-2 and TRBJ2-3; TRBD2 agrees at 10 bases. The V gene end was trimmed by 0 bases and the J gene end by 8 bases; junction bases not matched to a gene: 11. Germline V gene lookup returns CDR1 LGHNA and CDR2 YNFKEQ. This CDR3 spans 17 amino acids. CDR3 DNA: TGTGCCAGCAGCCAAGATTTCCAAGCGGGAGGGCCGGGTACGCAGTATTTT. It is translated as CASSQDFQAGGPGTQYF.

This clone was seen only a few times. The gene calls are TRBV10-3 and TRBJ2-7; 7 positions match TRBD2. The germline V gene has CDR1 ENHRY and CDR2 SYGVKD. V was clipped by 2 bases and J by 2 bases; unmatched bases: 9. CDR3 length: 16 amino acids. This CDR3 reads CAISELGGTTTYEQYF. Written as DNA, the CDR3 is TGTGCCATCAGTGAGCTCGGTGGGACTACTACCTACGAGCAGTACTTC.

This clone was found a few times. This sequence joins TRBV25-1 and TRBJ1-6, with TRBD1 as a possible D gene (6 bases). This CDR3 comprises 17 residues. Germline V CDR1 and CDR2: MGHDK, SYGVNS. Trimming removed 4 bases from V and 1 base from J, with 14 bases in between. For the CDR3, the DNA is TGTGCCAGCAGTGGAGAACAGGGCGGGTCCTATAATTCACCCCTCCACTTT. It encodes CASSGEQGGSYNSPLHF.

This chain links TRBV9 with TRBJ2-1, with TRBD2 matching over 10 bases. In germline, CDR1 is SGDLS, CDR2 YYNGEE. J was trimmed by 4 bases and V by 1 base; bases with no gene match: 2. The CDR3 sequence is 15 residues long. The chain's CDR3 is CASSVLAGAYNEQFF. The DNA of the CDR3 is TGTGCCAGCAGCGTACTAGCGGGAGCATACAATGAGCAGTTCTTC.

The chain is built from TRBV21-1 and TRBJ1-1; the DNA was not used to check the table's D call, TRBD1. TRBV21-1 is tagged as a pseudogene. This CDR3 has 16 residues. The CDR3 spells CASSKRTGEFSTEAFF. Here the CDR3 DNA reads TGTGCCAGCAGCAAGAGGACAGGGGAGTTCTCCACTGAAGCTTTCTTT.

The rearrangement uses TRBV7-6 and TRBJ2-1; 14 bases agree with TRBD2. The CDR3 loop spans 16 amino acids. V was pared by 5 bases and J by 9 bases, with 9 bases of the junction left unmatched. The germline gives CDR1 SGHVS, CDR2 FNYEAQ. In DNA, the CDR3 is TGTGCCAGCAGCCCGGGGACTAGCGGGGGAAGAGGTGAGCAGTTCTTC. Translated, it gives CASSPGTSGGRGEQFF.

The gene calls are TRBV11-3 and TRBJ1-1; 9 nucleotides line up with TRBD1. The CDR3 covers 14 residues. Germline assignment: CDR1 SGHNT and CDR2 YENEEA. Germline trimming cut 5 bases from V and 7 bases from J; bases unmatched to any gene: 8. For the CDR3, the DNA is TGTGCCAGCAGCCCCCAGGGACAGGGAATTGAAGCTTTCTTT. As protein: CASSPQGQGIEAFF.

About this clone: Other DNA sequences from this sample encode an identical CDR3 as well. This chain links TRBV18 with TRBJ2-7; the D is unclear. V lost 3 bases, J lost 0 bases, and 9 bases lay in between. The CDR3 has 14 residues. CDR1 is KGHSH and CDR2 is LQKENI in the germline V gene. The DNA of the CDR3 is TGTGCCAGCTCACCTTCCGGTAGCTCCTACGAGCAGTACTTC. This codes for CASSPSGSSYEQYF. Drawing the rest from reference TRBV18 and TRBJ2-7, the complete variable domain is NAGVMQNPRHLVRRRGQEARLRCSPMKGHSHVYWYRQLPEEGLKFMVYLQKENIIDESGMPKERFSAEFPKEGPSILRIQQVVRGDSAAYFCASSPSGSSYEQYFGPGTRLTVT.

This clone was found a few times. V and J are TRBV28 and TRBJ2-2, with no clear D. The V gene lost 11 bases and the J gene lost 1 base, with 20 bases spanning the gap. The CDR3 totals 16 residues. Germline assignment: CDR1 MDHEN and CDR2 SYDVKM. CDR3 region: CASSESRGLNTGELFF. CDR3 DNA: TGTGCCTCCTCGGAGTCAAGAGGATTGAACACCGGGGAGCTGTTTTTT.

This rearrangement joins TRBV6-5 to TRBJ1-2; 11 nucleotides agree with TRBD1. The CDR3 length is 13 residues. After removal of 5 bases from V and 5 bases from J, the junction contained 1 base not matched to a gene. Germline V gene sequence: CDR1 MNHEY, CDR2 SVGAGI. The CDR3 nucleotides read TGTGCCAGCAGTCGGGACAGGGGGTATGGCTACACCTTC. Protein: CASSRDRGYGYTF.

The sample holds a few counts of this clone. The chain links TRBV6-5 to TRBJ1-1; 8 positions match TRBD1. The junction had 8 bases not matched to a gene; V was cut back by 6 bases and J by 2 bases. This CDR3 comprises 15 residues. In germline, CDR1 is MNHEY, CDR2 SVGAGI. The CDR3: CASRPPGQANTEAFF. CDR3 coding DNA: TGTGCCAGCAGGCCCCCGGGACAGGCCAACACTGAAGCTTTCTTT.

This chain links TRBV7-8 with TRBJ2-7; weak D call: TRBD1 (6 bases). The V and J ends lost 4 bases and 1 base respectively, with 8 bases between them. This CDR3 has 13 amino acids. CDR1 and CDR2 (germline): SGHVS, FQNEAQ. The CDR3 protein is CASSSGQSYEQYF. The DNA for the CDR3 is TGTGCCAGCAGCTCCGGACAGTCCTACGAGCAGTACTTC.

V gene TRBV29-1 combines with J gene TRBJ2-7, with 9 bases matching TRBD2. The CDR3 runs to 15 residues. V shed 6 bases and J 5 bases; nucleotides not matched to a gene: 14. Germline assignment: CDR1 SQVTM and CDR2 ANQGSEA. CDR3 loop: CSVPRTSAQPNEQYF. CDR3 nucleotides: TGCAGCGTGCCTAGGACTAGCGCCCAACCTAACGAGCAGTACTTC.